This T cell receptor (beta chain) comes out of a study of blood T cell repertoires in COVID-19 (dated by TCRdb to 2020 to 2021). About the full investigation: The collaborator samples originated in the United States, Italy and Spain and spanned the acute and convalescent phases of COVID-19. Nearly every sample came with metadata listing a de-identified subject ID, COVID-19 status, age in years and sex. The dataset comprised deeply sampled blood TCRbeta repertoires from subjects exposed to, actively infected with, or recovered from COVID-19. A freely available public database, intended as a resource for researchers studying the immune response to SARS-CoV-2, is where the repertoires were released. Where HLA class I and class II types were available, the types were taken from metadata supplied by the sample provider, not from assay-based typing. Samples came from the ongoing ImmuneRACE study (first 160 participants) plus 1,254 subjects from 6 global collaborators. The prospective study material was composed of cDNA or gDNA derived from T cells, B-cell-depleted T cells, or PBMCs. Overall study outcomes, separate from this receptor: The quantity of clinical and demographic metadata differed by source and by participant and was supplied without curation.

TCRbeta CDR3 regions were amplified from genomic DNA by means of the immunoSEQ Assay, a bias-controlled multiplex PCR. The original methods were these. The number of nucleated cells in each sample was estimated by amplification of reference gene primers within the assay. To quantify the absolute abundance of each unique TCRbeta CDR3 rearrangement, sequence reads were collapsed and filtered. Productive Simpson clonality was computed per sample as the square root of Simpson's diversity index over productive rearrangements. TCRdb's version of the immuneACCESS table is confined to in-frame rearrangements and falls short of the full clone set. An unresolved V gene accounts for under half of the shortfall where checked; the remainder is of unknown origin. For V, J and clone size, that table is used; D and trimming come from the DNA. The sample data list 300,000 to 450,000 clones, and about 89% of these were observed just once. The ten most abundant clones make up roughly 1.4% of the sample.

In regard to this clone: Its cognate antigen has yet to be identified. No much larger clone exists at a distance of one base, and base qualities are not known.

The CDR3 holds 15 amino acids from the cysteine to the phenylalanine. The kept DNA is CDR3 alone, 45 bases in frame from the first base. The junction shows trimming of 4 bases on V and 1 base on J, and the gene matches do not reach 6 bases of it. CDR1 SGHDT and CDR2 YYEEEE are derived from the germline V gene. Participants in the prospective study were aged roughly 18 to 90 years, lived in approximately 26 United States geographic areas, and enrolled through a virtual design. In the prospective study, participants were assigned to cohorts based on the clinical history participants reported in a screening survey and a study questionnaire. Recovered participants in ImmuneRACE Cohort 3 were defined by two consecutive negative NP/OP PCR tests, clearance by a healthcare professional, or resolution of symptoms. In the prospective study, whole blood, serum and a nasopharyngeal or oropharyngeal swab were collected from each participant by mobile phlebotomists. Prospective study participants could optionally give additional blood draws and questionnaires over an approximately two-month period. Before DNA extraction, prospective study blood samples were shipped either frozen or at room temperature.

The receptor was isolated from a man aged 25 to 40 who had recovered from COVID-19. Recombination linked TRBV5-6 to TRBJ2-7; 9 central bases correspond to TRBD1. Sequenced material: PBMCs or T cells enriched from blood (not recorded which). The CDR3 sequence is CASSPRGQGSYEQYF. The nucleotide sequence is TGTGCCAGCAGCCCAAGAGGACAGGGGTCCTACGAGCAGTACTTC.